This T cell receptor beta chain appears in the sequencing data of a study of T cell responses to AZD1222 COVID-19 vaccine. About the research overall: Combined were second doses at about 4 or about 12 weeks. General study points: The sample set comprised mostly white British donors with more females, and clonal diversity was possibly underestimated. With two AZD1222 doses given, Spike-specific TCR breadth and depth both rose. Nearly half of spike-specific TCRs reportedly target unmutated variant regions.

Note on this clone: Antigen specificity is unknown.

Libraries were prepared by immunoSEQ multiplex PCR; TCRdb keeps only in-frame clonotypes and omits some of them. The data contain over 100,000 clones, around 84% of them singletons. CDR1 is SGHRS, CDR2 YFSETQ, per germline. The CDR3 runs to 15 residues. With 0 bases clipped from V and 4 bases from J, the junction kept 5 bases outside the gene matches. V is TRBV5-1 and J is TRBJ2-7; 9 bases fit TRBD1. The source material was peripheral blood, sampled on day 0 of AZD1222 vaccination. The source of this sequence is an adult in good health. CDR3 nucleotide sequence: TGCGCCAGCAGCTTGGTGGACAGGGGTTCGTACGAGCAGTACTTC. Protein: CASSLVDRGSYEQYF.